One TCR beta chain is described in this entry. Antigen unknown. Trimming cost V 4 bases and J 2 bases, with 13 bases left between them. In germline, CDR1 is MRHNA, CDR2 SNTAGT. The CDR3 contains 15 residues. This entry belongs to a study of regulatory and conventional T cells in RAG deficiency. The data were produced by immunoSEQ multiplex PCR, yet TCRdb's version contains in-frame clones alone and is incomplete. The profile covers 32,000 or so clones, with around 91% appearing a single time and 12% to 15% taken by the ten largest. Study results and limitations: In Omenn syndrome, sorted "Tregs" may be peripherally activated cells.

This sample also belongs to another study, concerning regulatory T cells. From that study: Amplification used 52 TRBV primers and 13 TRBJ primers.

The rearrangement links TRBV6-4 to TRBJ2-3; D might be TRBD1 (7 bases). This TCR came from a human donor in good health. Material: CD8+ T cells sorted from blood. Written as DNA, the CDR3 is TGTGCCAGCAGTGGTCAGGGGGGATCCACAGATACGCAGTATTTT. Protein: CASSGQGGSTDTQYF.